This T cell receptor (beta chain) was identified in a study of cytomegalovirus exposure and HLA in healthy donors. Study observations and caveats: Most TCRs appeared rarely, but some public TCRs recurred in many donors. In a later analysis, a missense DCLRE1C variant was linked to TCR beta V- and J-gene trimming.

Germline values: CDR1 LNHDA, CDR2 SQIVND (reference sequence). Trimming shortened V by 6 bases and J by 4 bases, and 12 bases separated the two germline ends. The CDR3 totals 13 residues. Note on this clone: Its antigen is as yet unknown.

With 60 Vbeta and 13 Jbeta primers, the PCR was carried out. Profiled with immunoSEQ multiplex PCR; TCRdb holds only in-frame clones, not every one. The sample has 200,000 to 250,000 clones, approximately 80% seen once. The V gene is TRBV19, the J gene TRBJ1-2; D possibly corresponds to TRBD1 (6 bases). The TCR comes from a girl aged 2 to 9 in good health and CMV-seronegative. The sample consisted of PBMCs. CDR3 in DNA: TGTGCCAGTAGCGGACAGCCAAGCTATGGCTACACCTTC. It is translated as CASSGQPSYGYTF.